Sequencing of this TCR beta chain was carried out in a study of T cells after yellow fever vaccination. This clonotype was found many times. Its antigen remains unidentified. Findings of the study overall: Weaker, the secondary response had a peak occurring faster, on day 5 versus 15. Booster sampling recovered most clones from primary vaccination (96% CD4, approximately 88% CD8).

It was through 5'RACE template switching that TCR cDNA was made, with a universal primer site and UMIs added. TCRdb itself ran the 5' RACE reads through MiXCR, one entry per CDR3 protein. The sample lists a few hundred thousand distinct CDR3 sequences; approximately 3.6% were seen once. The V gene's germline CDR1 is SEHNR and CDR2 FQNEAQ (reference sequence). The CDR3 contains 18 residues. The V end lost 4 bases, the J end lost 1 base, and 22 bases lay between the germline ends. The source was PBMCs, collected 15 days after the yellow fever booster vaccination. The receptor's source is a man between 18 and 35 years old who received the YFV17D yellow fever vaccine. The genes are TRBV7-9 and TRBJ1-1; TRBD1 is a possible D gene (6 bases). The CDR3 protein is CASSSRTGSWGSNTEAFF. In DNA, the CDR3 is TGTGCCAGCAGCTCGAGAACAGGGTCATGGGGATCGAACACTGAAGCTTTCTTT.